This T cell receptor beta chain was sequenced for a study of T cell responses to AZD1222 COVID-19 vaccine. Trimming pared 4 bases from V and 6 bases from J, leaving 9 bases between. The CDR3 has 12 residues. Libraries were prepared by immunoSEQ multiplex PCR; TCRdb keeps only in-frame clonotypes and omits some of them. There are 150,000 to 200,000 clones in the sample; roughly 91% occur only once, and around 6.3% lies in the top ten. Study conclusions and caveats: Among the donors, most were white British and more were female, and clonal diversity was possibly underestimated.

On this clone itself: Its antigen remains unidentified.

Sequences were derived from peripheral blood, sampled 28 days after the second AZD1222 dose. This receptor was taken from an adult who received the AZD1222 COVID-19 vaccine. V and J are TRBV12-3 or TRBV12-4 and TRBJ1-2, with D tentatively TRBD1 (5 bases). The CDR3 DNA follows: TGTGCCAGCAGTTCCGGGACTAATGGCTACACCTTC. This translates into CASSSGTNGYTF.